This record looks at one T cell receptor beta chain sequence and its context. What it binds is unknown. Libraries were prepared by immunoSEQ multiplex PCR; TCRdb keeps only in-frame clonotypes and omits some of them. The sample yields 150,000 or so clones, roughly nine tenths seen once. These data come from a study of cytomegalovirus exposure and HLA in healthy donors. The approximately 120-subject validation cohort, separate from the roughly 670-subject first cohort, included the donors. Study-level points and caveats: Among TCR beta chains, those listed as cytomegalovirus-associated numbered 164.

The CDR3 extends over 13 amino acids. Germline lookup yields CDR1 SGHNT and CDR2 YYREEE (reference sequence). V was clipped by 3 bases and J by 11 bases, with 15 bases between them. Input material: PBMCs. This receptor was identified in a woman in her late teens or twenties in good health and CMV-seropositive. V gene TRBV5-4 combines with J gene TRBJ2-1; a weak D match, TRBD1 (6 bases). The CDR3 spells CASSSVGTNKQFF. The CDR3 DNA reads as TGTGCCAGCAGCTCCGTCGGGACAAATAAGCAGTTCTTC.